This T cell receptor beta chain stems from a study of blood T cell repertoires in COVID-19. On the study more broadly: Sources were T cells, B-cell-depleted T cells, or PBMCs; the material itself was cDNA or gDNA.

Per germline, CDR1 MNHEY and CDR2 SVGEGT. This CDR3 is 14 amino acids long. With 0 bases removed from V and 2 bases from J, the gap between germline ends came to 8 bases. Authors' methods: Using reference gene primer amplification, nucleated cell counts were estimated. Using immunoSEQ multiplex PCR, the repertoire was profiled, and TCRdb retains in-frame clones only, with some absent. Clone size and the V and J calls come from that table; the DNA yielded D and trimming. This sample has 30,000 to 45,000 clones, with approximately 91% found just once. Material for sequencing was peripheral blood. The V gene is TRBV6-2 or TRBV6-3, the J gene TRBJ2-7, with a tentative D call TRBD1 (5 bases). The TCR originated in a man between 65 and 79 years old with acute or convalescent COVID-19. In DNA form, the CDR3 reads TGTGCCAGCAGTTACTCGATGACAGCCTACGAGCAGTACTTC. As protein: CASSYSMTAYEQYF.